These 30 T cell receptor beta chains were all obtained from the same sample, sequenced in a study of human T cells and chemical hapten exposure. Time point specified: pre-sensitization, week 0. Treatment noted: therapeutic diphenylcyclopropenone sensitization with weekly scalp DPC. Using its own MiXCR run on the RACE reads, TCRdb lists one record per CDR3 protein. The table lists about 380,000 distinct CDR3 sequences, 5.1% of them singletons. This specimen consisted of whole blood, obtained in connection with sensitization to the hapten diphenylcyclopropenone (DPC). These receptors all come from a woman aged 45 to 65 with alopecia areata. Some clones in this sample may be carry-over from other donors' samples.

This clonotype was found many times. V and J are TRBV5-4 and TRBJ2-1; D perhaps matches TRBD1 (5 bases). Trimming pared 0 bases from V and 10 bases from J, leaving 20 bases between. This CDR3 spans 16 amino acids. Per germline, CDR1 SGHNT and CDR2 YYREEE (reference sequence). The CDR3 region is CASSLAKTGRIGEQFF. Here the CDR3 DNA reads TGTGCCAGCAGCTTGGCCAAAACAGGTCGGATTGGGGAGCAGTTCTTC. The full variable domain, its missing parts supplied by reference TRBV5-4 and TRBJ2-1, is ETGVTQSPTHLIKTRGQQVTLRCSSQSGHNTVSWYQQALGQGPQFIFQYYREEENGRGNFPPRFSGLQFPNYSSELNVNALELDDSALYLCASSLAKTGRIGEQFFGPGTRLTVL.

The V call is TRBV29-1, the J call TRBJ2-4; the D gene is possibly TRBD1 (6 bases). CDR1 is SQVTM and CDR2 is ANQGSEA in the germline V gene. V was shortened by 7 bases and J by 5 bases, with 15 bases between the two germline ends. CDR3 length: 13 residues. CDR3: CSACDSGENIQYF. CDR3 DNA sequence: TGCAGCGCCTGCGACTCAGGGGAAAACATTCAGTACTTC.

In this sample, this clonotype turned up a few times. DNA of the CDR3: TGTGCCAGCAGCAGAGACAGGACGACTGAGGACTATGGCTACACCTTC. Translating gives CASSRDRTTEDYGYTF. The chain employs TRBV4-2 and TRBJ1-2; a possible D gene is TRBD1 (6 bases). The V gene's germline CDR1 is LGHNA and CDR2 YNFKEQ. V was pared by 5 bases and J by 3 bases, with 19 bases between. The CDR3 is made up of 16 amino acids.

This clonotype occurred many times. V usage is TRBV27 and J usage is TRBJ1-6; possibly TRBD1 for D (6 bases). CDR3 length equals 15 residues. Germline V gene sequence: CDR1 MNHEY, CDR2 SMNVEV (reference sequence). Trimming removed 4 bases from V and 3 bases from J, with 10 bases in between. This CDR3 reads CASSYGGLYNSPLHF. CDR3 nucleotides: TGTGCCAGCAGTTACGGGGGGCTCTATAATTCACCCCTCCACTTT.

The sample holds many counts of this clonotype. CDR3 protein: CASRSLGTRPGDEQFF. The CDR3 DNA sequence: TGTGCCAGCAGGTCTCTAGGAACCCGTCCCGGGGATGAGCAGTTCTTC. The genes are TRBV7-9 and TRBJ2-1; possible D gene TRBD2, 5 bases. The CDR3 consists of 16 residues. Germline loops: CDR1 SEHNR, CDR2 FQNEAQ (reference sequence). Between the trimmed V and J ends, which lost 6 bases and 8 bases, there was a span of 23 bases.

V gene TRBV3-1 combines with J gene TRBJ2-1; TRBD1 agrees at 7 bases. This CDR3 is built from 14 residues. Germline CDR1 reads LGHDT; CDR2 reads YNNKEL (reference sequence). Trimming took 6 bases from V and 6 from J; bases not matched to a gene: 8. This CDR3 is CASSPFRGSNEQFF. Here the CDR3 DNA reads TGTGCCAGCAGTCCCTTCAGGGGGTCCAATGAGCAGTTCTTC.

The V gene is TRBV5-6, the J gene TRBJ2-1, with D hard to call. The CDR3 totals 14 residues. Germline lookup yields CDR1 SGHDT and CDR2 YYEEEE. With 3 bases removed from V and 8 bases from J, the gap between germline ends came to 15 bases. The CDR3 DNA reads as TGTGCCAGCAGCTCCCTGGATCTTCTCGATGAGCAGTTCTTC. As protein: CASSSLDLLDEQFF.

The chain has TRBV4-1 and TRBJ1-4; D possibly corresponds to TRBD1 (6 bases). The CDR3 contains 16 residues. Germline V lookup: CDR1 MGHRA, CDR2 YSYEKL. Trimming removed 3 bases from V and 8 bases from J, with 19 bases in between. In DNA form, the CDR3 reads TGCGCCAGCAGCCAGGCCACGGACAGAAGGCGCGAAAAACTGTTTTTT. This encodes CASSQATDRRREKLFF.

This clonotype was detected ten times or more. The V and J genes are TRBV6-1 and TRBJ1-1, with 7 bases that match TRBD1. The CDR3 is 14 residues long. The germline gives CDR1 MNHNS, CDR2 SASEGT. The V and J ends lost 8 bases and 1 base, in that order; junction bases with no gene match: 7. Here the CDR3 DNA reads TGTGCCAGCTCTCAAGGGGGCTCGAACACTGAAGCTTTCTTT. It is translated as CASSQGGSNTEAFF.

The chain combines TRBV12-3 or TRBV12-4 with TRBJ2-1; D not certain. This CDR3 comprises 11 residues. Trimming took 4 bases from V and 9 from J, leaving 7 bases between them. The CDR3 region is CASSSKGEQFF. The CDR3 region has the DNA TGTGCCAGCAGTTCGAAGGGTGAGCAGTTCTTC.

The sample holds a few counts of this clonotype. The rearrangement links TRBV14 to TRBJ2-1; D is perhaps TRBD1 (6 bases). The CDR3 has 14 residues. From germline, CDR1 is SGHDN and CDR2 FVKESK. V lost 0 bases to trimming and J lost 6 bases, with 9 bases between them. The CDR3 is CASSQDKGGNEQFF. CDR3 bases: TGTGCCAGCAGCCAAGATAAAGGGGGCAATGAGCAGTTCTTC.

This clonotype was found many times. The CDR3 reads CASRPGALNEQFF. CDR3 bases: TGTGCCAGCAGACCCGGGGCCCTCAATGAGCAGTTCTTC. The rearrangement uses TRBV7-2 and TRBJ2-1; tentatively, D is TRBD1 or TRBD2 (5 bases each). Trimming took off 6 bases at V and 6 bases at J, with 12 bases between the two ends. Germline CDR1 is SGHTA and CDR2 is FQGNSA. CDR3 length: 13 amino acids.

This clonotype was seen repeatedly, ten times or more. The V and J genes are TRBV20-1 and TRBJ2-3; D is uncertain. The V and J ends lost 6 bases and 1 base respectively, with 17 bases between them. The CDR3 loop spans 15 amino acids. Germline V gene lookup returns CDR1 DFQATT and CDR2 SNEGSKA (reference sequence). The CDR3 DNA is TGCAGTGCATTCTTATCTAGTCGCGGCACAGATACGCAGTATTTT. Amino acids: CSAFLSSRGTDTQYF.

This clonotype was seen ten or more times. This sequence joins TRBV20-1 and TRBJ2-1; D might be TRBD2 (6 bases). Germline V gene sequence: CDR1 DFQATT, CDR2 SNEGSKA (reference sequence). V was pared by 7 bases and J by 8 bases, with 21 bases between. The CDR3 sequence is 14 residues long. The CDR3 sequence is CSVSGDWRSDEQFF. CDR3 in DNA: TGCAGTGTTTCGGGAGACTGGCGATCCGATGAGCAGTTCTTC.

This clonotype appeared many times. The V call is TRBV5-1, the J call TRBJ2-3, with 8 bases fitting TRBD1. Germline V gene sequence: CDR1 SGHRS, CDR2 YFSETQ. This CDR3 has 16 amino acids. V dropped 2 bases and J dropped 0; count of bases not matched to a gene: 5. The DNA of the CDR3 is TGCGCCAGCAGCTTTGGACAGGGATCCAGCACAGATACGCAGTATTTT. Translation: CASSFGQGSSTDTQYF.

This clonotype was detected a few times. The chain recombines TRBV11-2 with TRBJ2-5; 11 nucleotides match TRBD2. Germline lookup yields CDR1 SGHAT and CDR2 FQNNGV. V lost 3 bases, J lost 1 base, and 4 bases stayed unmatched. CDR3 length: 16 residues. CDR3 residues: CASSFLAGGFQETQYF. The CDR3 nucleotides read TGTGCCAGCAGCTTCTTAGCGGGGGGGTTCCAAGAGACCCAGTACTTC.

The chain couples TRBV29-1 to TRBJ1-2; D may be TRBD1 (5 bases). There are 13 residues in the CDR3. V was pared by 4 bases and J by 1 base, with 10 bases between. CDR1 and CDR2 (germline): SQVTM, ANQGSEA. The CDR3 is CSVGGVRNYGYTF. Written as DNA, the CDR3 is TGCAGCGTTGGGGGGGTGCGTAACTATGGCTACACCTTC.

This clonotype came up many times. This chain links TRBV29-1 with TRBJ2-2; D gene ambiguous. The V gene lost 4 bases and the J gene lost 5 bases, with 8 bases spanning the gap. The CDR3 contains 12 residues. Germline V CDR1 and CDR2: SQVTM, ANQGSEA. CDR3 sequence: CSVGHTTGELFF. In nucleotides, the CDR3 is TGCAGCGTTGGTCATACGACCGGGGAGCTGTTTTTT.

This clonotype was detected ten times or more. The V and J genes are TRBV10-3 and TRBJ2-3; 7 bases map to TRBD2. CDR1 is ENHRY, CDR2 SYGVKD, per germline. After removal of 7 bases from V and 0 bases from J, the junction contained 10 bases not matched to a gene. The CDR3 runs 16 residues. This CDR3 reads CAITEAGGTSTDTQYF. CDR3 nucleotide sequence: TGTGCCATCACAGAAGCCGGGGGGACTAGCACAGATACGCAGTATTTT.

The CDR3 spells CASSQNGNYEQYF. The CDR3 bases are TGCGCCAGCAGTCAAAACGGAAACTACGAGCAGTACTTC. The V gene is TRBV23-1, the J gene TRBJ2-7; D ambiguous. TRBV23-1 is annotated as an ORF whose role is uncertain. The CDR3 is 13 residues long. With 2 bases removed from V and 3 bases from J, the gap between germline ends came to 8 bases.

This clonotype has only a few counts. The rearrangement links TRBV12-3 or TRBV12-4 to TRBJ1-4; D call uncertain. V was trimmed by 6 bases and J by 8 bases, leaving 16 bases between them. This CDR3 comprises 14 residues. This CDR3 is CASRFLGGGEKLFF. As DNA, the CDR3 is TGTGCCAGCAGGTTCCTCGGCGGCGGCGAAAAACTGTTTTTT.

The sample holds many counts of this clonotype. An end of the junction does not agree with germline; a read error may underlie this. The CDR3 here is CSASPSTGAARVNF. The CDR3 region has the DNA TGCAGTGCTTCCCCCTCTACTGGTGCGGCGCGTGTGAACTTC. The V call is TRBV20-1, the J call TRBJ2-7, with unresolved D. Germline CDR1 is DFQATT and CDR2 is SNEGSKA (reference sequence). This CDR3 is 14 amino acids long.

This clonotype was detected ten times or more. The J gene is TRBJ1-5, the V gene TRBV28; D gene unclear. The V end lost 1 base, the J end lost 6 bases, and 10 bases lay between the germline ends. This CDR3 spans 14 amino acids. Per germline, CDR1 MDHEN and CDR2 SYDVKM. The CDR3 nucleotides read TGTGCCAGCAGTTTATTAGACCGGGGTCAGCCCCAGCATTTT. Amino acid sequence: CASSLLDRGQPQHF.

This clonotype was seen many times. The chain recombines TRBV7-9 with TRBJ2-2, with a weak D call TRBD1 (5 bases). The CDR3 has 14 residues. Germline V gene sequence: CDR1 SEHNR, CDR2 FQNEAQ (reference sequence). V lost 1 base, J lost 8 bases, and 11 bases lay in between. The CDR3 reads CASSLVTWTGELFF. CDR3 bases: TGTGCCAGCAGCTTAGTCACTTGGACAGGGGAGCTGTTTTTT.

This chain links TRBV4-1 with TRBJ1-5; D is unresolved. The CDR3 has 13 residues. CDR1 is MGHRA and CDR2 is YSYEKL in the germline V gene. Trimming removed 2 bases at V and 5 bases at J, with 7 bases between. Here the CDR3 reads CASSQFDYQPQHF. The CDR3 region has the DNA TGCGCCAGCAGCCAATTTGACTATCAGCCCCAGCATTTT.

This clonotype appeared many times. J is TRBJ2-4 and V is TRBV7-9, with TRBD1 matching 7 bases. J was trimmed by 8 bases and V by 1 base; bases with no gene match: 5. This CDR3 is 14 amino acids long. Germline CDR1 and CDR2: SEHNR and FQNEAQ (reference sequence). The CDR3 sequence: CASSLGQGGDIQYF. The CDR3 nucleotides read TGTGCCAGCAGCTTAGGACAGGGTGGAGACATTCAGTACTTC.

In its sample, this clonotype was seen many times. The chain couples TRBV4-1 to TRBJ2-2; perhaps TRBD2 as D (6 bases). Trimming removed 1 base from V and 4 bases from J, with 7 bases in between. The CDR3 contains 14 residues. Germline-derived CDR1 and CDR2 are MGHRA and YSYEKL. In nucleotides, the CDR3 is TGCGCCAGCAGCCAAGTGGGGGGCACCGGGGAGCTGTTTTTT. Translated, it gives CASSQVGGTGELFF.

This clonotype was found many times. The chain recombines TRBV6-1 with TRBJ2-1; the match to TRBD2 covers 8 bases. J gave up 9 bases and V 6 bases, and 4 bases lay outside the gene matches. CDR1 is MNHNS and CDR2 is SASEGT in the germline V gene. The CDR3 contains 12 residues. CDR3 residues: CASSETSAEQFF. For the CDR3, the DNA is TGTGCCAGCAGCGAGACTAGCGCTGAGCAGTTCTTC.

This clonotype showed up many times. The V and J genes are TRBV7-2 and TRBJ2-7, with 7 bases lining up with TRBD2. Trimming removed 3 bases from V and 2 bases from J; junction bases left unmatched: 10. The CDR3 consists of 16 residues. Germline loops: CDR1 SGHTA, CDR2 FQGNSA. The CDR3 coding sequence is TGTGCCAGCAGCTTGAAGGAGGGAGGGCCCCCCTACGAGCAGTACTTC. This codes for CASSLKEGGPPYEQYF.

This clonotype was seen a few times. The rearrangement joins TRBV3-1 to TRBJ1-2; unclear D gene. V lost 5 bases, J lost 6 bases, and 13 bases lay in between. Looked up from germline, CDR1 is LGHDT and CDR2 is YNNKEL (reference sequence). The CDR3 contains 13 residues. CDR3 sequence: CASSGLHRNGYTF. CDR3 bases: TGTGCCAGCAGCGGGCTTCACCGTAATGGCTACACCTTC.